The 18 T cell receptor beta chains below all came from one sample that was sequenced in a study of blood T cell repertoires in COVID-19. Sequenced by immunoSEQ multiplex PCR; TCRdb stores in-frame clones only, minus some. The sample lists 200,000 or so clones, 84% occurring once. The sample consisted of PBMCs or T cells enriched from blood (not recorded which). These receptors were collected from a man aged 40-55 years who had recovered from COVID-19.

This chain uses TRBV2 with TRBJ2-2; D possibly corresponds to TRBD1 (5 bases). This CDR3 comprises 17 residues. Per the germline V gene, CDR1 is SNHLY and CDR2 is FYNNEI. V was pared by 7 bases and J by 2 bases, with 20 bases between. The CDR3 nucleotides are TGTGCCAGCATCCTAAACAAGAACAGGATAAACACCGGGGAGCTGTTTTTT. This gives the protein CASILNKNRINTGELFF.

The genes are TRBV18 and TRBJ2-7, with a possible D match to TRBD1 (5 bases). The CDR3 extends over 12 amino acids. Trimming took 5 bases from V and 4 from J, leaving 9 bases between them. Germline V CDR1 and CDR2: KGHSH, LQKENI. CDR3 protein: CASSNQGYEQYF. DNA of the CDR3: TGTGCCAGCTCAAATCAGGGATACGAGCAGTACTTC.

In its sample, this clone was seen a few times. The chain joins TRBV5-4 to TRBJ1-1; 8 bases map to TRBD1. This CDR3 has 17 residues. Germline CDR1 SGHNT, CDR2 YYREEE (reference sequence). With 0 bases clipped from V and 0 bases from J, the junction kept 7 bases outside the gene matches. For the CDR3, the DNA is TGTGCCAGCAGCTTGGGGCAGGGGGCCGGGGTGAACACTGAAGCTTTCTTT. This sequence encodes CASSLGQGAGVNTEAFF.

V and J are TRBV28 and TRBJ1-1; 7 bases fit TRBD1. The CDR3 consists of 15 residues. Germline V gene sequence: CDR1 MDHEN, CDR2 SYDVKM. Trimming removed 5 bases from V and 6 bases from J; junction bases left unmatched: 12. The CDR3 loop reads CASSPTGARGPEAFF. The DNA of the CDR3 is TGTGCCAGCAGTCCCACAGGGGCCCGGGGACCTGAAGCTTTCTTT.

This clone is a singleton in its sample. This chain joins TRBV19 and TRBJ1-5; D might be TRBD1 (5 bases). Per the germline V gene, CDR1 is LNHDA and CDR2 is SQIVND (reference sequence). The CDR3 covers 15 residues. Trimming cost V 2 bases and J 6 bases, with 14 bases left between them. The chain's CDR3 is CASSITITGSQPQHF. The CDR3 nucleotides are TGTGCCAGTAGTATAACTATAACAGGAAGTCAGCCCCAGCATTTT.

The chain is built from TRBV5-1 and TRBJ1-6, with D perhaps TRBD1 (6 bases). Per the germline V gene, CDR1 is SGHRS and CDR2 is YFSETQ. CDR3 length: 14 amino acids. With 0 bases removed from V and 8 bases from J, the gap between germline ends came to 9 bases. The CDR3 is CASSLGDKDSPLHF. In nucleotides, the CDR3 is TGCGCCAGCAGCTTGGGGGACAAGGATTCACCCCTCCACTTT.

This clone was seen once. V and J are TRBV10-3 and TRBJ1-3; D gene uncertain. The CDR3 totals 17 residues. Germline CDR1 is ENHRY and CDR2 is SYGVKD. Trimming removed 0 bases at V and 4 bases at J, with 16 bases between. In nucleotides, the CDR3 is TGTGCCATCAGTGAGTCTCAAGTTGGAGGACCAGGAAACACCATATATTTT. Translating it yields CAISESQVGGPGNTIYF.

The CDR3 DNA reads as TGTGCCAGCAGCCAAGAAGGAGGGCCGGGGGACTACACCTTC. This gives the protein CASSQEGGPGDYTF. V usage is TRBV3-1 (or the pseudogene TRBV3-2) and J usage is TRBJ1-2; tentatively, D is TRBD1 (5 bases). The CDR3 contains 14 residues. Trimming stripped 0 bases from V and 10 bases from J, with 15 bases between. Germline-derived CDR1 and CDR2 are LGHDT and YNNKEL (reference sequence).

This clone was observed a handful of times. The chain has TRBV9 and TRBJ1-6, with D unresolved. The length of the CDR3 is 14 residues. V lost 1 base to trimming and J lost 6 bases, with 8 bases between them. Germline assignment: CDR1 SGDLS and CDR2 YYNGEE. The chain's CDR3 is CASSVNYGNSPLHF. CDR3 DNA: TGTGCCAGCAGCGTAAACTATGGTAATTCACCCCTCCACTTT.

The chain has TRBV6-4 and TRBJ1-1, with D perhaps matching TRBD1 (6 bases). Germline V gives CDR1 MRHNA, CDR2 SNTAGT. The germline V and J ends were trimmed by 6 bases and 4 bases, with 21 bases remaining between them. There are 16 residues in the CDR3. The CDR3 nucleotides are TGTGCCAGCAGCGCGAGAGGGGGGGGTAGTCTCACTGAAGCTTTCTTT. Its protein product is CASSARGGGSLTEAFF.

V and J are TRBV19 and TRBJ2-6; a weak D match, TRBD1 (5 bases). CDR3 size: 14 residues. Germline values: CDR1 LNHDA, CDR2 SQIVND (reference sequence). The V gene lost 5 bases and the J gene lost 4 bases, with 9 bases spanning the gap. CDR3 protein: CASSQGSGANVLTF. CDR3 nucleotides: TGTGCCAGTAGTCAGGGATCCGGGGCCAACGTCCTGACTTTC.

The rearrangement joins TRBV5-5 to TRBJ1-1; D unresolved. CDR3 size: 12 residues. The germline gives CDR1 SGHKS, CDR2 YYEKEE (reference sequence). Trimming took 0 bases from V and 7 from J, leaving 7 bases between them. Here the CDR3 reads CASSLAGSEAFF. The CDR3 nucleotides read TGTGCCAGCAGCTTGGCGGGGAGTGAAGCTTTCTTT.

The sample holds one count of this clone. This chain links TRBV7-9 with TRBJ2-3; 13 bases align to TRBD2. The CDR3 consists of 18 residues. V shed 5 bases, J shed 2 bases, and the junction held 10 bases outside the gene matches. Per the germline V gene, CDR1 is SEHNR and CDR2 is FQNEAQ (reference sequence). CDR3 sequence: CASSTWTSGGDYTDTQYF. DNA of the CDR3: TGTGCCAGCAGCACCTGGACTAGCGGGGGTGATTACACAGATACGCAGTATTTT.

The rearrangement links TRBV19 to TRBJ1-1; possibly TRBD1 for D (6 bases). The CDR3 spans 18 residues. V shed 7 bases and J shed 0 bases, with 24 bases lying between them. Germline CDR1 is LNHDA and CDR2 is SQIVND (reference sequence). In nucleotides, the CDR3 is TGTGCCAGTAATACCTATCGGGGGGCGGGGTTAATGAACACTGAAGCTTTCTTT. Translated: CASNTYRGAGLMNTEAFF.

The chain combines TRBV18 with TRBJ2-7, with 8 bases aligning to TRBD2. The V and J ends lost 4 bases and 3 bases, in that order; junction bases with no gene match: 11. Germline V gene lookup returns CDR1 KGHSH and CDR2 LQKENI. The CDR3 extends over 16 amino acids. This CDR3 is CASSLSLSGDYYEQYF. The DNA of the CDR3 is TGTGCCAGCTCACTCAGCCTTAGCGGGGATTACTACGAGCAGTACTTC.

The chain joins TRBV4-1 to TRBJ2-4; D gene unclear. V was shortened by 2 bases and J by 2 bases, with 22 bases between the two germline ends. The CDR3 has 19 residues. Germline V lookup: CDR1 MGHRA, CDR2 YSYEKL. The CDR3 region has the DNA TGCGCCAGCAGCCAAAAACCCACTTTATGGTGGGCACCCAAAAACATTCAGTACTTC. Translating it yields CASSQKPTLWWAPKNIQYF.

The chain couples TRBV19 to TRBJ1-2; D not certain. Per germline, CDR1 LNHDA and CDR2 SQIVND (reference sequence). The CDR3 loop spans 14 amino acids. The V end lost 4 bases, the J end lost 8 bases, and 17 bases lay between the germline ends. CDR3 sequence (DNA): TGTGCCAGTAGTAGTGAGGGTGCGTTATACGGCTACACCTTC. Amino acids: CASSSEGALYGYTF. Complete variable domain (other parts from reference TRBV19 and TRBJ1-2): DGGITQSPKYLFRKEGQNVTLSCEQNLNHDAMYWYRQDPGQGLRLIYYSQIVNDFQKGDIAEGYSVSREKKESFPLTVTSAQKNPTAFYLCASSSEGALYGYTFGSGTRLTVV.

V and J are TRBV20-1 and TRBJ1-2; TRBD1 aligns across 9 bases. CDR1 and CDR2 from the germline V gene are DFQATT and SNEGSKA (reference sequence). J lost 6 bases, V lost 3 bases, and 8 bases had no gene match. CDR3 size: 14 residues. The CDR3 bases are TGCAGTGCTAGTTGGGGACAGGGAATAAATGGCTACACCTTC. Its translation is CSASWGQGINGYTF.